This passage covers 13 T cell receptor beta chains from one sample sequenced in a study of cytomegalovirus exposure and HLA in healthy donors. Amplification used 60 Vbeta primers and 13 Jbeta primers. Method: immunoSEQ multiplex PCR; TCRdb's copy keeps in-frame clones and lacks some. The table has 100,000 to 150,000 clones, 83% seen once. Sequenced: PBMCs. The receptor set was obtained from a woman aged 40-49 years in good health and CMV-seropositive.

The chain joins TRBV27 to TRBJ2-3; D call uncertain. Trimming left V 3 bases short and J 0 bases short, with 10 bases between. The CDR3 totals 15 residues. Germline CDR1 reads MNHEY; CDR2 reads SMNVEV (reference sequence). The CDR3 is CASSFGQYSTDTQYF. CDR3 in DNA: TGTGCCAGCAGTTTTGGGCAGTACAGCACAGATACGCAGTATTTT.

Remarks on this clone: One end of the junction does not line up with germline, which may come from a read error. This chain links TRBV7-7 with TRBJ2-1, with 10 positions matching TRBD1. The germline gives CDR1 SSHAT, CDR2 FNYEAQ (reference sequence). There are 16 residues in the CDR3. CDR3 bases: TGTGCTAGCAGCCCCCGGACAGGGGGGTCCTACAATGAGCAGTTCTTC. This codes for CASSPRTGGSYNEQFF. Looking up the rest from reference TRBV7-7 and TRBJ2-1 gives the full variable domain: GAGVSQSPRYKVTKRGQDVTLRCDPISSHATLYWYQQALGQGPEFLTYFNYEAQPDKSGLPSDRFSAERPEGSISTLTIQRTEQRDSAMYRCASSPRTGGSYNEQFFGPGTRLTVL.

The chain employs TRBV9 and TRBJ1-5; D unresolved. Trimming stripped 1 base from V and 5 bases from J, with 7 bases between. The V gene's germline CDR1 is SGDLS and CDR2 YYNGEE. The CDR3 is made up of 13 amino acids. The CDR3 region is CASSVHQDQPQHF. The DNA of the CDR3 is TGTGCCAGCAGCGTACATCAGGATCAGCCCCAGCATTTT.

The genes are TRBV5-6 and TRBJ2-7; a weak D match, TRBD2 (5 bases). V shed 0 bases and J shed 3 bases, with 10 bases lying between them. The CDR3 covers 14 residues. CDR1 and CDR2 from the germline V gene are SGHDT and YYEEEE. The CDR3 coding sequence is TGTGCCAGCAGCTTGGGACTAAAATTCTACGAGCAGTACTTC. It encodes CASSLGLKFYEQYF.

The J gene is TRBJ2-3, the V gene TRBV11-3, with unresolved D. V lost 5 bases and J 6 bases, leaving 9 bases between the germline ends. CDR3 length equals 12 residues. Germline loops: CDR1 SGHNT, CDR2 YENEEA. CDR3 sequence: CASSPGGDTQYF. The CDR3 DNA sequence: TGTGCCAGCAGCCCGGGTGGGGATACGCAGTATTTT. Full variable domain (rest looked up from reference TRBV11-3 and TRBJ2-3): EAGVVQSPRYKIIEKKQPVAFWCNPISGHNTLYWYLQNLGQGPELLIRYENEEAVDDSQLPKDRFSAERLKGVDSTLKIQPAELGDSAVYLCASSPGGDTQYFGPGTRLTVL.

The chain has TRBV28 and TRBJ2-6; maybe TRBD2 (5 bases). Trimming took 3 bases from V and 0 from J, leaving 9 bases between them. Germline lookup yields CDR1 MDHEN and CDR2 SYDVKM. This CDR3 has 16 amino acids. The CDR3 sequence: CASSFAAGSGANVLTF. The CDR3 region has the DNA TGTGCCAGCAGTTTCGCCGCGGGCTCTGGGGCCAACGTCCTGACTTTC.

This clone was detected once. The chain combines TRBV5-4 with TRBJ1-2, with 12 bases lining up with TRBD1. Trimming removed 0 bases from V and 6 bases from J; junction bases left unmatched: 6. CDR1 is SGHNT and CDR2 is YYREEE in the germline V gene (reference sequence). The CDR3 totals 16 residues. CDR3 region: CASSLVRDRGLNGYTF. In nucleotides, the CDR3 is TGTGCCAGCAGCTTGGTCCGGGACAGGGGGCTGAATGGCTACACCTTC.

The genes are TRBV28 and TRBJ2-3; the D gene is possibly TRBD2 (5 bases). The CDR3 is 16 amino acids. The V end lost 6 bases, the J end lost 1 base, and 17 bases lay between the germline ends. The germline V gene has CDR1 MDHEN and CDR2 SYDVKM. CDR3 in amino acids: CASSPPGIPGTDTQYF. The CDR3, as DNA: TGTGCCAGCAGCCCCCCCGGGATACCTGGCACAGATACGCAGTATTTT.

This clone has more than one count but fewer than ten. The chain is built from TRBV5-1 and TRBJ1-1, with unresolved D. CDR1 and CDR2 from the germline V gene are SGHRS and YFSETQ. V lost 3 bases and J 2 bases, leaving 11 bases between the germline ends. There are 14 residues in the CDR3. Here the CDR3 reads CASSSKQVNTEAFF. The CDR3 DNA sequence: TGCGCCAGCAGCTCGAAGCAGGTAAACACTGAAGCTTTCTTT.

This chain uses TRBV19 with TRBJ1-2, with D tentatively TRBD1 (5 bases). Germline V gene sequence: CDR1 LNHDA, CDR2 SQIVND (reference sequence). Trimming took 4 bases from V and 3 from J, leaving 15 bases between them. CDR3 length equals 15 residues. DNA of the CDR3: TGTGCCAGTAGTACCTCAGGGTTTTCAGACTATGGCTACACCTTC. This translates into CASSTSGFSDYGYTF.

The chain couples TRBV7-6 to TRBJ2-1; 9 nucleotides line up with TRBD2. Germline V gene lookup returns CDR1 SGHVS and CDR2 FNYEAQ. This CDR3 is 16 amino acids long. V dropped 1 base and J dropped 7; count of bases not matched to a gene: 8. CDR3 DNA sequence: TGTGCCAGCAGCTTAGGGCCGACTAGCGGCTTAAATGAGCAGTTCTTC. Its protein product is CASSLGPTSGLNEQFF.

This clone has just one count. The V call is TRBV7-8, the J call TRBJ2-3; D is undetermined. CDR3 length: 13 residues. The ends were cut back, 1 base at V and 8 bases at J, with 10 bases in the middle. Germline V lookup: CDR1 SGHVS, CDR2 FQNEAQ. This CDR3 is CASSLEITVTQYF. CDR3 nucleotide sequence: TGTGCCAGCAGCTTAGAAATTACTGTTACGCAGTATTTT. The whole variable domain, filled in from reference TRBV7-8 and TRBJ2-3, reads GAGVSQSPRYKVAKRGQDVALRCDPISGHVSLFWYQQALGQGPEFLTYFQNEAQLDKSGLPSDRFFAERPEGSVSTLKIQRTQQEDSAVYLCASSLEITVTQYFGPGTRLTVL.

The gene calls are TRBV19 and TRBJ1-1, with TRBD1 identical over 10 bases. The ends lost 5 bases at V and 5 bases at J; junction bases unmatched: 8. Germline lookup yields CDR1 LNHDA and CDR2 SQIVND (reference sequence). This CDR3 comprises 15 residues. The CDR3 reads CASSLTGTGDTEAFF. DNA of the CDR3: TGTGCCAGTAGTTTAACCGGGACAGGGGATACTGAAGCTTTCTTT.